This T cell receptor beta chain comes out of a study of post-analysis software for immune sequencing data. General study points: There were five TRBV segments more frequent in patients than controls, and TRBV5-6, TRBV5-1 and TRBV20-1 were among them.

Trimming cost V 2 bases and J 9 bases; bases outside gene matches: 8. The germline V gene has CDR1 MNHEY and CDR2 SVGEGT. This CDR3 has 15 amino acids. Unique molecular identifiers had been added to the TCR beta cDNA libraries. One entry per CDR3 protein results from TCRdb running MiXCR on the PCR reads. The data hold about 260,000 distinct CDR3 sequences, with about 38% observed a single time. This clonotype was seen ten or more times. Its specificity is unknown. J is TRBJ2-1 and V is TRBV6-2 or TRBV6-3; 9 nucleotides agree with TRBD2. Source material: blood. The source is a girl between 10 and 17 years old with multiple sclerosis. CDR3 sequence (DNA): TGTGCCAGCAGTTACAAGGGACTAGCATTGGCTGAGCAGTTCTTC. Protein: CASSYKGLALAEQFF.